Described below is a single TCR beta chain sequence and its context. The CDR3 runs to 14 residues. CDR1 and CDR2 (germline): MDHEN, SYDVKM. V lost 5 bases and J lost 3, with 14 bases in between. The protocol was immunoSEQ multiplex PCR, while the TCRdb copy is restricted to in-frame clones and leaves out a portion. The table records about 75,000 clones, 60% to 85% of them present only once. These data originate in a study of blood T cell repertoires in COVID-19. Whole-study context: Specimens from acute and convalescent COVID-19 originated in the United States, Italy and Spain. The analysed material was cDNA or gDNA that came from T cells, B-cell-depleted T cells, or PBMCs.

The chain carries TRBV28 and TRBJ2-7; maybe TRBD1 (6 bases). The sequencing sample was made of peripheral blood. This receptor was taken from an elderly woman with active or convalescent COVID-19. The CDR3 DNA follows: TGTGCCAGCAGTCAACTGGGGGCGTACTACGAGCAGTACTTC. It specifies CASSQLGAYYEQYF.